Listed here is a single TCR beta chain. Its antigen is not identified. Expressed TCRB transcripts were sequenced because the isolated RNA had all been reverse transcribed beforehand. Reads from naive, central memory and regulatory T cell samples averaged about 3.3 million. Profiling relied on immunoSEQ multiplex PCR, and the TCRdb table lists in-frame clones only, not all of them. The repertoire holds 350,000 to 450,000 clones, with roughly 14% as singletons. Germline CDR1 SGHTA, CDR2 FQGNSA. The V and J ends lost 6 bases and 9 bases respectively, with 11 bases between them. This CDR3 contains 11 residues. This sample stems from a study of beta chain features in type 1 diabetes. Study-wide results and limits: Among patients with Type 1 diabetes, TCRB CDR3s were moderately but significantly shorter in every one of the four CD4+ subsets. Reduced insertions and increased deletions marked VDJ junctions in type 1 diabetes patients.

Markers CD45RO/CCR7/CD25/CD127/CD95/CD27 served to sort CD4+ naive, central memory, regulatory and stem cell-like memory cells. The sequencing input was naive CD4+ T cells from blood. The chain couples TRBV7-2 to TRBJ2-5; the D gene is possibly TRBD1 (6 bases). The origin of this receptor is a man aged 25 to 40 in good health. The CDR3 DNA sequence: TGTGCCAGCAGTTTAACAGGGCCCCAGTACTTC. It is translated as CASSLTGPQYF.